One sample yielded the 23 T cell receptor beta chains listed below, sequenced in a study of T cells in Graves' hyperthyroidism and ophthalmopathy. The investigators amplified TCR beta CDR3 regions from RNA transcripts. First-round RT-PCR targeting the TCR CDR3 was performed with the HTBI primer set. TCRdb redid the calling of the multiplex PCR reads with MiXCR, one entry per CDR3 protein. The top ten clones hold 7.5% to 9.5% of a sample with about 840,000 distinct CDR3 sequences, approximately 40% of them seen once. The sequenced sample consisted of blood. Every receptor here comes from a man aged 18-30 years with Graves' hyperthyroidism.

The chain employs TRBV5-1 and TRBJ2-7; 8 bases match TRBD1. J gave up 4 bases and V 0 bases, and 6 bases lay outside the gene matches. The CDR3 spans 15 residues. Germline V gene lookup returns CDR1 SGHRS and CDR2 YFSETQ. CDR3 in amino acids: CASSLGQGSAYEQYF. DNA of the CDR3: TGCGCCAGCAGCTTGGGACAGGGGTCGGCGTACGAGCAGTACTTC.

This clonotype has ten or more counts. The V gene is TRBV12-3 or TRBV12-4, the J gene TRBJ1-2; D is unresolved. CDR3 length: 14 amino acids. Trimming removed 5 bases at V and 2 bases at J, with 12 bases between. In DNA, the CDR3 is TGTGCCAGCAGTCTCTCCGGGAGCAACTATGGCTACACCTTC. Its translation is CASSLSGSNYGYTF.

This chain uses TRBV2 with TRBJ1-5; 7 nucleotides match TRBD1. The trim removed 6 bases at V and 3 bases at J, leaving 5 bases unmatched. The CDR3 extends over 14 amino acids. Per germline, CDR1 SNHLY and CDR2 FYNNEI. The CDR3 sequence is CASRLDRPNQPQHF. DNA for the CDR3: TGTGCCAGCAGATTGGACAGGCCCAATCAGCCCCAGCATTTT. Looking up the rest from reference TRBV2 and TRBJ1-5 gives the full variable domain: EPEVTQTPSHQVTQMGQEVILRCVPISNHLYFYWYRQILGQKVEFLVSFYNNEISEKSEIFDDQFSVERPDGSNFTLKIRSTKLEDSAMYFCASRLDRPNQPQHFGDGTRLSIL.

The rearrangement links TRBV11-2 to TRBJ1-3, with D unresolved. The germline V and J ends were trimmed by 6 bases and 2 bases, with 17 bases remaining between them. The length of the CDR3 is 16 residues. Germline CDR1 and CDR2: SGHAT and FQNNGV. The CDR3 DNA reads as TGTGCCAGCAGTCTTGGAATGCGGAGCACTGGAAACACCATATATTTT. Protein: CASSLGMRSTGNTIYF.

There are many counts of this clonotype. The rearrangement joins TRBV20-1 to TRBJ2-2, with D unresolved. Germline loops: CDR1 DFQATT, CDR2 SNEGSKA (reference sequence). V shed 3 bases and J shed 0 bases, with 8 bases lying between them. There are 14 residues in the CDR3. CDR3 residues: CSASGRANTGELFF. Written as DNA, the CDR3 is TGCAGTGCTAGCGGTAGGGCGAACACCGGGGAGCTGTTTTTT.

V gene TRBV3-1 combines with J gene TRBJ1-1; 7 bases align to TRBD1. Losses at the gene ends were 3 bases for V and 4 bases for J; bases not matched to a gene: 8. The germline CDR1 and CDR2 sequences are LGHDT and YNNKEL (reference sequence). The length of the CDR3 is 15 residues. CDR3: CASSQTTGYGTEAFF. The CDR3 region has the DNA TGTGCCAGCAGCCAGACGACAGGGTATGGCACTGAAGCTTTCTTT. The variable domain in full, with the rest retrieved from reference TRBV3-1 and TRBJ1-1, is DTAVSQTPKYLVTQMGNDKSIKCEQNLGHDTMYWYKQDSKKFLKIMFSYNNKELIINETVPNRFSPKSPDKAHLNLHINSLELGDSAVYFCASSQTTGYGTEAFFGQGTRLTVV.

V and J are TRBV2 and TRBJ1-3; D may be TRBD1 (6 bases). The CDR3 has 17 residues. Trimming took off 5 bases at V and 0 bases at J, with 17 bases between the two ends. Germline CDR1 and CDR2: SNHLY and FYNNEI. In DNA form, the CDR3 reads TGTGCCAGCAGTTTAAGTCCGGGACAACCCTCTGGAAACACCATATATTTT. Amino acids: CASSLSPGQPSGNTIYF.

This chain connects TRBV7-2 to TRBJ1-3; TRBD1 aligns across 7 bases. This CDR3 contains 16 residues. Germline lookup yields CDR1 SGHTA and CDR2 FQGNSA. The V segment lost 5 bases and the J segment 4 bases; nucleotides outside the gene matches: 11. The chain's CDR3 is CASSRDSVPPGNTIYF. The CDR3 nucleotides are TGTGCCAGCAGCCGGGACAGCGTCCCTCCGGGAAACACCATATATTTT. Drawing the rest from reference TRBV7-2 and TRBJ1-3, the complete variable domain is GAGVSQSPSNKVTEKGKDVELRCDPISGHTALYWYRQSLGQGLEFLIYFQGNSAPDKSGLPSDRFSAERTGGSVSTLTIQRTQQEDSAVYLCASSRDSVPPGNTIYFGEGSWLTVV.

A word on this clonotype: This may be a read error: a much more frequent sequence differs by one nucleotide. V is TRBV15 and J is TRBJ2-7, with unresolved D. There are 18 residues in the CDR3. The germline CDR1 and CDR2 sequences are LNHNV and YYDKDF (reference sequence). Trimming took off 0 bases at V and 0 bases at J, with 18 bases between the two ends. The CDR3 is CATSRDETLDRRSYEQYF. The CDR3 region has the DNA TGTGCCACCAGCAGAGATGAAACGTTAGACCGTCGCTCCTACGAGCAGTACTTC.

This clonotype showed up many times. This rearrangement joins TRBV7-9 to TRBJ1-2, with D hard to call. Looked up from germline, CDR1 is SEHNR and CDR2 is FQNEAQ (reference sequence). The V end lost 3 bases, the J end lost 12 bases, and 20 bases lay between the germline ends. This CDR3 comprises 14 residues. The CDR3 is CASSFGWTAASDTF. The CDR3 region has the DNA TGTGCCAGCAGCTTCGGTTGGACCGCCGCCTCGGACACCTTC.

Only a few counts were recorded for this clonotype. The chain couples TRBV20-1 to TRBJ2-7; D not certain. This CDR3 region has 11 residues. The ends were cut back, 0 bases at V and 5 bases at J, with 5 bases in the middle. Per the germline V gene, CDR1 is DFQATT and CDR2 is SNEGSKA (reference sequence). CDR3 coding DNA: TGCAGTGCTAGAGATACGAACGAGCAGTACTTC. Translated: CSARDTNEQYF.

The chain combines TRBV10-3 with TRBJ1-2; D gene ambiguous. Germline CDR1 reads ENHRY; CDR2 reads SYGVKD. The V and J ends lost 10 bases and 8 bases respectively, with 14 bases between them. The CDR3 length is 11 residues. For the CDR3, the DNA is TGTGCCACTAGTGAGGGCTTGGGCTACACCTTC. As protein: CATSEGLGYTF.

The table lists this clonotype with a few counts. This rearrangement joins TRBV11-2 to TRBJ2-5, with TRBD2 identical over 7 bases. CDR1 SGHAT and CDR2 FQNNGV come from the germline V gene. V shed 2 bases, J shed 7 bases, and the junction held 13 bases outside the gene matches. The CDR3 spans 16 residues. CDR3 in amino acids: CASSLWRSGERGTQYF. The CDR3 DNA reads TGTGCCAGCAGCTTATGGAGGTCCGGGGAGCGGGGGACCCAGTACTTC.

On this clonotype itself: A much larger clone sits a single nucleotide away, making a read error possible. J is TRBJ1-4 and V is TRBV9; 7 nucleotides align to TRBD1. The trim removed 3 bases at V and 7 bases at J, leaving 9 bases unmatched. Germline CDR1 SGDLS, CDR2 YYNGEE. The CDR3 loop spans 15 amino acids. The CDR3 region has the DNA TGTGCCAGCAGCGCACACAGGGGAGAAAGTGAAAAACTGTTTTTT. The encoded protein is CASSAHRGESEKLFF.

This clonotype occurred a few times. The chain uses TRBV5-4 and TRBJ2-5; D perhaps matches TRBD1 (6 bases). The ends were cut back, 1 base at V and 5 bases at J, with 12 bases in the middle. CDR3 length: 14 residues. The germline V gene encodes CDR1 SGHNT and CDR2 YYREEE (reference sequence). In DNA form, the CDR3 reads TGTGCCAGCAGCTTGAGGGCAGGGGAGGAGACCCAGTACTTC. This codes for CASSLRAGEETQYF.

This chain connects TRBV21-1 to TRBJ1-2; the table assigns TRBD1, which was not confirmed against the DNA. TRBV21-1 is a recognized pseudogene. The CDR3 covers 14 residues. CDR3: CASSIGAGGYGYTF. The CDR3 DNA sequence: TGTGCCAGCAGCATCGGGGCAGGAGGCTATGGCTACACCTTC.

The chain has TRBV7-9 and TRBJ1-4, with 7 bases identical to TRBD1. V trimming: 8 bases; J trimming: 7 bases; junction bases outside the gene matches: 13. The CDR3 loop spans 15 amino acids. Germline lookup yields CDR1 SEHNR and CDR2 FQNEAQ (reference sequence). CDR3 DNA sequence: TGTGCCAGCTGGGGACAGACCGAAAGGGGTGAAAAACTGTTTTTT. It yields the protein CASWGQTERGEKLFF.

This clonotype was detected a few times. This chain uses TRBV20-1 with TRBJ1-5; 11 positions match TRBD1. With 6 bases clipped from V and 10 bases from J, the junction kept 5 bases outside the gene matches. Germline-derived CDR1 and CDR2 are DFQATT and SNEGSKA (reference sequence). This CDR3 has 12 amino acids. CDR3 sequence (DNA): TGCAGTGCCCTGGGACAGGGGGGACCCCAGCATTTT. This sequence encodes CSALGQGGPQHF.

This clonotype appeared a few times. This chain's CDR3 is CASSFHRDYEQYF. CDR3 nucleotide sequence: TGTGCCAGCAGCTTCCACAGGGACTACGAGCAGTACTTC. The chain has TRBV7-9 and TRBJ2-7; perhaps TRBD1 as D (6 bases). Trimming pared 3 bases from V and 3 bases from J, leaving 9 bases between. CDR1 is SEHNR, CDR2 FQNEAQ, per germline (reference sequence). The CDR3 sequence is 13 residues long.

This clonotype has ten or more counts. V and J are TRBV2 and TRBJ2-5; D possibly matches TRBD1 or TRBD2 (6 bases each). This CDR3 has 15 amino acids. The germline CDR1 and CDR2 sequences are SNHLY and FYNNEI. V lost 3 bases to trimming and J lost 5 bases, with 16 bases between them. CDR3 sequence: CASSEELGAGETQYF. The CDR3 DNA reads as TGTGCCAGCAGTGAGGAACTGGGGGCGGGGGAGACCCAGTACTTC.

As for this clonotype: This may be a read error, as it is one base from a much larger clone. The genes are TRBV6-5 and TRBJ1-6; maybe TRBD1 (6 bases). The germline gives CDR1 MNHEY, CDR2 SVGAGI. The CDR3 sequence is 15 residues long. CDR3 amino acids: CASSYSTRGRTALRF. CDR3 DNA sequence: TGTGCCAGCAGTTACTCGACCAGGGGTCGCACGGCCCTCCGCTTT.

This clonotype has more than one count but fewer than ten. This sequence joins TRBV29-1 and TRBJ2-7; D may match TRBD1 or TRBD2 (5 bases each). With 7 bases removed from V and 7 bases from J, the gap between germline ends came to 14 bases. This CDR3 comprises 11 residues. Germline CDR1 and CDR2: SQVTM and ANQGSEA. The CDR3 DNA sequence: TGCAGCGGAGGGACCTTACGAGAGCAGTACTTC. This codes for CSGGTLREQYF.

The table lists this clonotype with many counts. The rearrangement joins TRBV6-5 to TRBJ1-2, with D perhaps TRBD1 (6 bases). CDR1 is MNHEY, CDR2 SVGAGI, per germline. The CDR3 runs to 14 residues. The V and J ends lost 5 bases and 7 bases respectively, with 17 bases between them. CDR3 loop: CASSLLQGSAGYTF. The DNA for the CDR3 is TGTGCCAGCAGTCTACTACAGGGAAGTGCTGGCTACACCTTC.